The 8 T cell receptor beta chains presented below share a single source sample, sequenced in a study of blood T cells in healthy people across ages. It was with a sample-barcoded 5' primer and a J-beta primer mix that a second PCR of about 7 to 12 cycles was run. TCRdb processed the 5' RACE reads anew with MiXCR; each CDR3 protein has one entry. The sample lists roughly 930,000 distinct CDR3 sequences, approximately 49% seen once, with 10% to 15% in the top ten. Specimen: blood. The source of these receptors is a man aged 25 to 40 in good health.

The chain links TRBV6-1 to TRBJ1-5; no clear D. CDR3 length: 15 residues. Looked up from germline, CDR1 is MNHNS and CDR2 is SASEGT. Trimming removed 7 bases at V and 3 bases at J, with 16 bases between. CDR3 bases: TGTGCCAGCAACGAATATGACGGCTACAATCAGCCCCAGCATTTT. It is translated as CASNEYDGYNQPQHF.

The chain carries TRBV16 and TRBJ1-2; tentative D call: TRBD1 (5 bases). Per germline, CDR1 KGHSY and CDR2 FQNENV. V was pared by 0 bases and J by 8 bases, with 10 bases between. The CDR3 covers 13 residues. CDR3 sequence (DNA): TGTGCCAGCAGCCAATCAGGGCAGGGAGGCTACACCTTC. It codes for CASSQSGQGGYTF.

The V call is TRBV5-1, the J call TRBJ2-1; 12 bases match TRBD1. The CDR3 is 15 amino acids. CDR1 is SGHRS and CDR2 is YFSETQ in the germline V gene. V was clipped by 2 bases and J by 11 bases; unmatched bases: 8. CDR3 in DNA: TGCGCCAGCAGCTTCCGGGACAGGGGGCGGGATAAGCAGTTCTTC. It yields the protein CASSFRDRGRDKQFF.

This clonotype was observed at least ten times. The chain is built from TRBV11-2 and TRBJ2-5, with TRBD1 identical over 10 bases. CDR1 and CDR2 (germline): SGHAT, FQNNGV. The ends lost 4 bases at V and 6 bases at J; junction bases unmatched: 8. This CDR3 region has 15 residues. The CDR3 sequence: CASSSSDRGDKTQYF. The CDR3 region has the DNA TGTGCCAGCAGCTCCTCGGACAGGGGGGATAAGACCCAGTACTTC.

In its sample, this clonotype was seen many times. This chain uses TRBV20-1 with TRBJ2-1, with TRBD2 identical over 13 bases. This CDR3 is 15 amino acids long. Losses at the gene ends were 0 bases for V and 10 bases for J; bases not matched to a gene: 6. Germline V gene sequence: CDR1 DFQATT, CDR2 SNEGSKA (reference sequence). CDR3 amino acids: CSARDTSGGAREQFF. The CDR3 DNA follows: TGCAGTGCTAGAGATACTAGCGGGGGGGCCAGGGAGCAGTTCTTC.

V gene TRBV7-8 combines with J gene TRBJ1-6; TRBD1 is a possible D gene (5 bases). CDR3 length equals 14 residues. V lost 8 bases and J lost 5, with 13 bases in between. Germline V gene sequence: CDR1 SGHVS, CDR2 FQNEAQ. This CDR3 reads CASGGEHNNSPLHF. In DNA, the CDR3 is TGTGCCAGCGGGGGGGAACACAATAATTCACCCCTCCACTTT.

This clonotype was counted a few times. This rearrangement joins TRBV20-1 to TRBJ2-3; no clear D. Trimming removed 3 bases from V and 7 bases from J, with 14 bases in between. Germline CDR1 DFQATT, CDR2 SNEGSKA (reference sequence). The CDR3 totals 13 residues. CDR3 region: CSARGPRGYTQYF. The DNA for the CDR3 is TGCAGTGCTAGGGGTCCGAGAGGATATACGCAGTATTTT.

This chain connects TRBV3-1 to TRBJ1-2; 8 nucleotides align to TRBD1. Germline-derived CDR1 and CDR2 are LGHDT and YNNKEL (reference sequence). Trimming removed 6 bases from V and 4 bases from J; junction bases left unmatched: 10. There are 15 residues in the CDR3. CDR3 nucleotide sequence: TGTGCCAGCAGAGGCGGACAGGGTCTTATCTATGGCTACACCTTC. Encoded protein: CASRGGQGLIYGYTF.